What follows is one T cell receptor (beta chain) and its context. Its antigen is not identified. Profiled with immunoSEQ multiplex PCR; TCRdb holds only in-frame clones, not every one. Of around 690,000 clones listed, less than 95% are singletons. The source of the sample is a study of shared clonotypes between healthy human individuals. Study-wide results and caveats: Clonotypes that were shared across a handful of donors made up around 4.6% of naive CD4 clonotypes.

Germline loops: CDR1 LNHDA, CDR2 SQIVND (reference sequence). The CDR3 is made up of 14 amino acids. The V and J ends lost 3 bases and 6 bases respectively, with 15 bases between them. The material sequenced was memory CD8+ T cells from PBMCs. As to subset: CD45RO+ cells pooled with CCR7-negative TemRA cells. The chain couples TRBV19 to TRBJ2-7, with D possibly being TRBD1 or TRBD2 (5 bases each). The receptor's source is a young man in good health. Some clones in this sample may be carry-over from other donors' samples. This chain's CDR3 is CASSISRGRGEQYF. The CDR3 coding sequence is TGTGCCAGTAGTATTTCTCGGGGCCGGGGCGAGCAGTACTTC.